This is a list of T cell receptor beta chains from one sample in a study of cytotoxic CD8 clonotypes in ibrutinib-treated CLL. The assay was immunoSEQ multiplex PCR, and TCRdb's table has in-frame clones only and misses some. The table includes more than 12,000 clones, 70% detected once. The input for sequencing was PBMCs, taken before ibrutinib treatment. These receptors came from a human donor with chronic lymphocytic leukemia. The CDR3 runs from the conserved cysteine through the conserved F or W. The D gene is left open where the match is weak. Not all rows give a size; the values are once, few, many and, for expanded clones, a class.

V gene	J gene	D gene	clone size	CDR3 protein	CDR3 DNA
TRBV9	TRBJ1-3	TRBD1	-	CASSRDSLSGNTIYF	TGTGCCAGCAGCCGGGACAGTCTCTCTGGAAACACCATATATTTT
TRBV19	TRBJ2-1	-	-	CASSPPGAGVSEQFF	TGTGCCAGTAGCCCTCCGGGGGCGGGAGTCAGTGAGCAGTTCTTC
TRBV2	TRBJ1-3	-	-	CATLGTVPRNSGNTIYF	TGTGCCACCCTCGGGACCGTTCCCCGAAACTCTGGAAACACCATATATTTT
TRBV7-8	TRBJ2-1	-	-	CASSIVGTYNEQFF	TGTGCCAGCAGCATAGTCGGGACCTACAATGAGCAGTTCTTC
TRBV5-1	TRBJ2-1	-	-	CASSLEGGTDNEQFF	TGCGCCAGCAGCTTGGAGGGGGGGACAGACAATGAGCAGTTCTTC
TRBV28	TRBJ1-2	-	-	CASSLGPYGYTF	TGTGCCAGCAGTTTAGGCCCTTATGGCTACACCTTC
TRBV5-1	TRBJ2-1	-	-	CASSSGATNEQFF	TGCGCCAGCAGCTCCGGGGCGACAAATGAGCAGTTCTTC
TRBV15	TRBJ1-2	-	-	CATSHHQGRRSGYTF	TGTGCCACCAGCCACCATCAGGGGCGACGGAGTGGCTACACCTTC
TRBV15	TRBJ2-5	TRBD2	-	CATSREVAGSQETQYF	TGTGCCACCAGCAGAGAGGTAGCGGGGAGCCAAGAGACCCAGTACTTC
TRBV5-1	TRBJ2-2	TRBD2	-	CASSLREVGTGELFF	TGCGCCAGCAGCTTGCGGGAGGTGGGCACCGGGGAGCTGTTTTTT
TRBV19	TRBJ1-1	-	-	CASSLGPGLVTEAFF	TGTGCCAGTAGCCTCGGACCGGGTTTGGTGACTGAAGCTTTCTTT
TRBV6-5	TRBJ2-1	-	once	CASSPGGANEQFF	TGTGCCAGCAGTCCAGGGGGGGCCAATGAGCAGTTCTTC
TRBV6-6	TRBJ2-5	TRBD2	few	CASSPGTSGETQYF	TGTGCCAGCAGCCCCGGGACTAGCGGGGAGACCCAGTACTTC
TRBV10-3	TRBJ1-1	-	-	CAISESGRDTEAFF	TGTGCCATCAGTGAGTCGGGGAGGGACACTGAAGCTTTCTTT
TRBV7-2	TRBJ2-5	-	-	CASTLGGWETQYF	TGTGCCAGCACCCTGGGGGGTTGGGAGACCCAGTACTTC
TRBV7-2	TRBJ2-3	TRBD2	-	CASSLTRTSGGSLTDTQYF	TGTGCCAGCAGCTTAACCAGGACTAGCGGGGGGAGCCTCACAGATACGCAGTATTTT
TRBV4-2	TRBJ2-1	TRBD2	-	CASSQEGTSGGIYNEQFF	TGTGCCAGCAGCCAAGAGGGGACTAGCGGGGGGATTTACAATGAGCAGTTCTTC
TRBV5-1	TRBJ1-4	TRBD1	-	CASSPGQGGKLFF	TGCGCCAGCAGCCCTGGACAGGGTGGGAAACTGTTTTTT
TRBV6-6	TRBJ1-2	-	once	CASSSPNRYYGYTF	TGTGCCAGCAGTTCTCCGAACCGGTACTATGGCTACACCTTC
TRBV4-3	TRBJ2-5	-	-	CASSQDSSPGAQYF	TGCGCCAGCAGCCAAGATAGCAGCCCCGGCGCCCAGTACTTC
TRBV5-5	TRBJ1-3	-	-	CASSLEGGAGNTIYF	TGTGCCAGCAGCTTGGAGGGAGGAGCTGGAAACACCATATATTTT
TRBV5-4	TRBJ2-7	-	-	CASSLDREHEQYF	TGTGCCAGCAGCTTGGACAGGGAGCACGAGCAGTACTTC
TRBV6-5	TRBJ1-5	-	few	CASMRGASNQPQHF	TGTGCCAGCATGAGGGGCGCCAGCAATCAGCCCCAGCATTTT
TRBV29-1	TRBJ2-2	-	once	CSVEVSPGAVFF	TGCAGCGTTGAAGTTTCCCCCGGGGCGGTGTTTTTT
TRBV5-8	TRBJ1-2	-	few	CASSLAGAEWYGYTF	TGTGCCAGCAGCTTGGCCGGGGCAGAGTGGTATGGCTACACCTTC
TRBV6-5	TRBJ1-1	-	-	CASSYSRAGALEAFF	TGTGCCAGCAGTTACTCGAGAGCAGGGGCTCTTGAAGCTTTCTTT